The T cell receptor (beta chain) under discussion was sequenced for a study of cytomegalovirus exposure and HLA in healthy donors. Sequencing used immunoSEQ multiplex PCR; TCRdb keeps in-frame clones, though not all of them. The sample yields fewer than 400,000 clones, roughly 88% seen once. This CDR3 contains 16 residues. Germline CDR1 is SGHRS and CDR2 is YFSETQ. The V and J ends lost 4 bases and 0 bases, in that order; junction bases with no gene match: 6. Notes on the study in general: In vitro work confirmed that a few CMV-associated chains recognize CMV antigens. It was about 150 TCR beta chains that were listed as cytomegalovirus-associated. First-cohort TCR clusters were later found to tend to co-occur in the roughly 130 validation repertoires.

Concerning this clone: Its antigen is undetermined.

These donors were members of the roughly 120-subject validation cohort, a group separate from the approximately 670-subject first cohort. This chain connects TRBV5-1 to TRBJ2-4; TRBD1 matches at 8 bases. The sequencing input was PBMCs. This receptor was obtained from a woman younger than 30 in good health and CMV-seronegative. The CDR3 here is CASSQTGALAKNIQYF. Written as DNA, the CDR3 is TGCGCCAGCAGCCAGACAGGGGCTCTAGCCAAAAACATTCAGTACTTC.